This T cell receptor beta chain came from a study of T cell repertoires in cytomegalovirus infection (dated by TCRdb to between 2018 and 2020). Turning to the overall study: Donor HLA type was relevant to the analysis, because carriage of CMV infection together with the matching HLA type was indicated by public TCR beta signatures. Broad study findings and their caveats: Carriers of CMV infection plus the relevant HLA type were discriminated by the cumulative frequency of public TCR beta family members in the study cohort and in an independent 352-donor cohort. The ex vivo response was dominated by HLA-C-restricted CMV-specific TCR beta clonotypes, which also provided the single most frequent clonotype in two of eight donors.

A few counts support this clonotype. The antigen this receptor binds is unknown. The sample holds no much larger clone one base away, and base qualities are not on file. There are 13 amino acids in the CDR3, from cysteine to phenylalanine inclusive. The sequence is cut down to CDR3 DNA, 39 bases in frame from base 1. Trimming at the junction amounts to 3 bases on V and 8 bases on J, and the germline ends lie 13 bases apart. TCRdb records Illumina HiSeq 1500 as the sequencer. TCRdb ran its own pipeline on the public reads, namely fastp trimming at Q25 and MiXCR clone calling, and kept in-frame beta chains. Merged by CDR3 protein, the rows form single entries marked with the most common genes and DNA. The sample table contains some 120,000 distinct CDR3 sequences; only one count was recorded for 10% of them. In total, the top ten clones hold about 32% of the sample.

This receptor was taken from a human donor in good health (CMV status not recorded). Some clones in this sample may be carry-over from other donors' samples. Recombination connected TRBV12-3 or TRBV12-4 to TRBJ1-1, with the D gene not clear enough to name. The sequencing input was PBMCs, sequenced either directly or after in vitro stimulation (not recorded which). The CDR3 protein is CASSLSGRVEAFF. The DNA sequence is given as TGTGCCAGCAGTTTGTCCGGCCGAGTAGAAGCTTTCTTT.